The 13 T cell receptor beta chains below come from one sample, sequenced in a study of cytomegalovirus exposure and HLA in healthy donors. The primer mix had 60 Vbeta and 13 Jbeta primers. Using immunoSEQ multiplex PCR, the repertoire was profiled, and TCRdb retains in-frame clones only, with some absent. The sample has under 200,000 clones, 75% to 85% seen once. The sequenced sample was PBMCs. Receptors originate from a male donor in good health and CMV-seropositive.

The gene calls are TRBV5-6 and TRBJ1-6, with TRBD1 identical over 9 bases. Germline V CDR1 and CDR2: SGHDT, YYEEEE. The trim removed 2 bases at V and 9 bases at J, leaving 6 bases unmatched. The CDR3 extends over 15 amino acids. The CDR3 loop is CASSFTRDRVSPLHF. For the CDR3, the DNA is TGTGCCAGCAGCTTTACCCGGGACAGGGTTTCACCCCTCCACTTT. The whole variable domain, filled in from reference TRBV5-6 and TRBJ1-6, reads DAGVTQSPTHLIKTRGQQVTLRCSPKSGHDTVSWYQQALGQGPQFIFQYYEEEERQRGNFPDRFSGHQFPNYSSELNVNALLLGDSALYLCASSFTRDRVSPLHFGNGTRLTVT.

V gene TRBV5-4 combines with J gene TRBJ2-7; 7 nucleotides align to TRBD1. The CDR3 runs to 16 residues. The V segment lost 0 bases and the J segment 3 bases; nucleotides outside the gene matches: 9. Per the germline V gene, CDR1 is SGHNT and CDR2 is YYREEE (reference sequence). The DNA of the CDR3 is TGTGCCAGCAGCTTGGACAGAGGGGGCCCTTACTACGAGCAGTACTTC. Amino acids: CASSLDRGGPYYEQYF.

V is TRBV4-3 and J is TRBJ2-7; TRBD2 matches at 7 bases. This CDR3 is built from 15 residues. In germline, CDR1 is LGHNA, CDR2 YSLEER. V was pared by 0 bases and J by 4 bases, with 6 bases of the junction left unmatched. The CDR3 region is CASSQELAGAYEQYF. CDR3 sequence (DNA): TGCGCCAGCAGCCAAGAACTGGCGGGAGCTTACGAGCAGTACTTC.

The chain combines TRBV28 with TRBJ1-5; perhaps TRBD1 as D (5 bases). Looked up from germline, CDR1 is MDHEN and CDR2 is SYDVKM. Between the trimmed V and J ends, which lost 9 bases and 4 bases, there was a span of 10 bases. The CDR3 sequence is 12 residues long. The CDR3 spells CASFQGNQPQHF. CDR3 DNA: TGTGCCAGTTTCCAGGGAAATCAGCCCCAGCATTTT. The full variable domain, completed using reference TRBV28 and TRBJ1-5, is DVKVTQSSRYLVKRTGEKVFLECVQDMDHENMFWYRQDPGLGLRLIYFSYDVKMKEKGDIPEGYSVSREKKERFSLILESASTNQTSMYLCASFQGNQPQHFGDGTRLSIL.

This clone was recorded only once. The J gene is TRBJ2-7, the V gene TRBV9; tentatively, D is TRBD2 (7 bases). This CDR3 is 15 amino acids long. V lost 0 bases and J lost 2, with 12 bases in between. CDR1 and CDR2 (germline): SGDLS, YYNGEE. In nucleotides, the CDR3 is TGTGCCAGCAGCGTAGCTGAGGGGGGGCCCTACGAGCAGTACTTC. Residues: CASSVAEGGPYEQYF.

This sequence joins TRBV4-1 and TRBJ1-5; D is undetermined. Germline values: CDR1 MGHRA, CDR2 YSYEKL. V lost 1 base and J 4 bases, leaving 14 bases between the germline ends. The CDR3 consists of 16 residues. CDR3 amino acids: CASSQVVVLANQPQHF. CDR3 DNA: TGCGCCAGCAGCCAAGTGGTAGTTTTAGCAAATCAGCCCCAGCATTTT.

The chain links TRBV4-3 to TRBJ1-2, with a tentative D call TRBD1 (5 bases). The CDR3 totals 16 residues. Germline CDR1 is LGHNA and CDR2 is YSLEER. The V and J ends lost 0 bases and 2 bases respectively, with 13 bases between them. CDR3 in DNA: TGCGCCAGCAGCCAAGACCAGGACAAAGGAAACTATGGCTACACCTTC. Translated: CASSQDQDKGNYGYTF.

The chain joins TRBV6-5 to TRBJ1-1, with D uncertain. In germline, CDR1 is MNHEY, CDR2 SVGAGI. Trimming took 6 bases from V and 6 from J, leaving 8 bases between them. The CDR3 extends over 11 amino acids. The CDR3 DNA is TGTGCCAGCAGCCGCGAGGCTGAAGCTTTCTTT. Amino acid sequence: CASSREAEAFF.

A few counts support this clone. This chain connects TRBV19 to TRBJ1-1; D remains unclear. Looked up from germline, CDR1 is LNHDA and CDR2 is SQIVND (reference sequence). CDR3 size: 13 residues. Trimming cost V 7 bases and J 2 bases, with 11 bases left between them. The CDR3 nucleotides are TGTGCCAGTAATCCCCAAATTAACACTGAAGCTTTCTTT. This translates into CASNPQINTEAFF.

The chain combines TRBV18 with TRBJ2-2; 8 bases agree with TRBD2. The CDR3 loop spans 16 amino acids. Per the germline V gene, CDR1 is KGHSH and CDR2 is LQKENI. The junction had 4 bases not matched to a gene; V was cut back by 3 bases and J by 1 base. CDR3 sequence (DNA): TGTGCCAGCTCACCCCAGGGACTAGGGAACACCGGGGAGCTGTTTTTT. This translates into CASSPQGLGNTGELFF. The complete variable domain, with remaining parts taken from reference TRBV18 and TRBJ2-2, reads NAGVMQNPRHLVRRRGQEARLRCSPMKGHSHVYWYRQLPEEGLKFMVYLQKENIIDESGMPKERFSAEFPKEGPSILRIQQVVRGDSAAYFCASSPQGLGNTGELFFGEGSRLTVL.

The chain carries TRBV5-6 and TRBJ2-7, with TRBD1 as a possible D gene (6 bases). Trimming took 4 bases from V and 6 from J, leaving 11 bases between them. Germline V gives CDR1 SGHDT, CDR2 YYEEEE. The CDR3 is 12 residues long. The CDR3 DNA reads TGTGCCAGCAGCATTACAGGGCGCGAGCAGTACTTC. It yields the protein CASSITGREQYF.

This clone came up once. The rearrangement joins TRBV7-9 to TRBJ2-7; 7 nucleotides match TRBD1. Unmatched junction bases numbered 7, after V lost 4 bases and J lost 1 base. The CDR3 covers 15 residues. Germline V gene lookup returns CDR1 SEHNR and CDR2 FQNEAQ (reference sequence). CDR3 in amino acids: CASSSYGTESYEQYF. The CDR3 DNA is TGTGCCAGCAGCTCGTACGGGACAGAGTCCTACGAGCAGTACTTC. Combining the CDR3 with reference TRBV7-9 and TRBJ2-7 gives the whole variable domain DTGVSQNPRHKITKRGQNVTFRCDPISEHNRLYWYRQTLGQGPEFLTYFQNEAQLEKSRLLSDRFSAERPKGSFSTLEIQRTEQGDSAMYLCASSSYGTESYEQYFGPGTRLTVT.

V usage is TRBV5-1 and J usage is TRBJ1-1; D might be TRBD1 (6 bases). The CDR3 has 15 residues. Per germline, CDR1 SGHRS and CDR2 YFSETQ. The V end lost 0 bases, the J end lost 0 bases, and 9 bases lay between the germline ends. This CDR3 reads CASSLGGQLNTEAFF. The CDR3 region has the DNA TGCGCCAGCAGCTTGGGAGGACAGCTGAACACTGAAGCTTTCTTT.